Sequencing of this T cell receptor (beta chain) was carried out in a study of cytomegalovirus exposure and HLA in healthy donors. The study's findings and limits: In most subjects, TCR beta sequences reportedly gave accurate predictions of HLA-A and HLA-B alleles. Reports credit the classifier with highly specific, highly sensitive diagnosis of cytomegalovirus status.

PCR involved 60 Vbeta and 13 Jbeta primers. This table comes from immunoSEQ multiplex PCR, and its TCRdb copy is limited to in-frame clones, with some not included. In the table there are some 130,000 clones, about 84% of which are singletons. The donors were healthy bone marrow donors. The germline gives CDR1 PRHDT, CDR2 FYEKMQ (reference sequence). The ends were cut back, 4 bases at V and 11 bases at J, with 17 bases in the middle. The CDR3 spans 13 residues. This clone was detected a few times. The antigen is undetermined. The rearrangement joins TRBV13 to TRBJ1-1, with D possibly matching TRBD1 (5 bases). The specimen sequenced was PBMCs. This clonotype was obtained from a boy aged 5-17 years in good health and CMV-seronegative. CDR3 amino acids: CASSSYSTGGAFF. CDR3 nucleotide sequence: TGTGCCAGCAGCTCCTACTCAACAGGAGGGGCTTTCTTT.